This passage covers 26 T cell receptor beta chains from one sample sequenced in a study of OX40 agonist ivuxolimab in advanced cancers. Only in-frame clones appear in the TCRdb table, and some are missing; sequencing was by immunoSEQ multiplex PCR. This table has 70,000 to 95,000 clones, about 90% appearing once. Specimen: CD4+ or CD8+ T cells sorted from blood, collected in a trial of the OX40 agonist ivuxolimab. The receptors shown here come from an adult with an advanced solid tumor such as melanoma, head and neck, liver or kidney cancer.

This rearrangement joins TRBV2 to TRBJ2-1, with D unclear. Germline values: CDR1 SNHLY, CDR2 FYNNEI. This CDR3 has 12 amino acids. V was pared by 8 bases and J by 3 bases, with 8 bases between. The CDR3 DNA follows: TGTGCCAGCGGACGAGACTACAATGAGCAGTTCTTC. Protein product: CASGRDYNEQFF.

This chain links TRBV6-6 with TRBJ2-3; 8 nucleotides line up with TRBD1. Germline trimming cut 2 bases from V and 4 bases from J; bases unmatched to any gene: 8. Germline V lookup: CDR1 MNHNY, CDR2 SVGAGI (reference sequence). The CDR3 has 16 amino acids. CDR3 DNA sequence: TGTGCCAGCAGTTACGGTACAGGGGGTTCCGCAGATACGCAGTATTTT. Translating it yields CASSYGTGGSADTQYF.

The rearrangement links TRBV6-1 to TRBJ1-2; TRBD1 matches at 7 bases. The CDR3 has 15 amino acids. The J segment lost 4 bases and the V segment lost 4 bases, leaving 9 bases of the junction unmatched. The V gene's germline CDR1 is MNHNS and CDR2 SASEGT. The chain's CDR3 is CASSVGAGGVYGYTF. The CDR3 DNA reads as TGTGCCAGCAGTGTCGGGGCAGGGGGTGTCTATGGCTACACCTTC.

The J gene is TRBJ1-2, the V gene TRBV18, with D hard to call. Germline CDR1 reads KGHSH; CDR2 reads LQKENI. This CDR3 contains 12 residues. The V end was cut by 2 bases, the J end by 12 bases, with 13 bases between. The CDR3 loop is CASSPSRNVDTF. The CDR3 DNA follows: TGTGCCAGCTCACCATCGAGGAACGTCGACACCTTC.

The gene calls are TRBV11-3 and TRBJ2-7, with TRBD1 identical over 8 bases. With 0 bases clipped from V and 6 bases from J, the junction kept 7 bases outside the gene matches. Per the germline V gene, CDR1 is SGHNT and CDR2 is YENEEA. The CDR3 is 15 residues long. CDR3: CASSLDQAGGREQYF. CDR3 coding DNA: TGTGCCAGCAGCTTAGATCAGGCAGGGGGCCGCGAGCAGTACTTC.

V gene TRBV5-5 combines with J gene TRBJ2-5; 11 nucleotides line up with TRBD1. The germline V gene has CDR1 SGHKS and CDR2 YYEKEE (reference sequence). The CDR3 runs to 15 residues. Trimming took 4 bases from V and 4 from J; bases not matched to a gene: 6. The CDR3 here is CASSRDGTGGETQYF. In nucleotides, the CDR3 is TGTGCCAGCAGCCGGGATGGGACAGGGGGAGAGACCCAGTACTTC.

The chain is built from TRBV6-5 and TRBJ2-2; the D gene is possibly TRBD1 (6 bases). This CDR3 is 15 amino acids long. V dropped 5 bases and J dropped 8 bases, with 18 bases sitting between them. CDR1 and CDR2 (germline): MNHEY, SVGAGI. The CDR3 DNA follows: TGTGCCAGCAGTACAGACAGGTCCTCACGAGGGGAGCTGTTTTTT. Its translation: CASSTDRSSRGELFF.

This clone has only one observation. This chain links TRBV6-6 with TRBJ1-4; 8 bases align to TRBD1. There are 15 residues in the CDR3. Germline-derived CDR1 and CDR2 are MNHNY and SVGAGI (reference sequence). Trimming removed 5 bases from V and 0 bases from J; junction bases left unmatched: 2. CDR3 residues: CASSKQGATNEKLFF. The CDR3 DNA follows: TGTGCCAGCAGTAAACAGGGGGCAACTAATGAAAAACTGTTTTTT.

This clone was observed a handful of times. J is TRBJ1-2 and V is TRBV2, with 11 bases lining up with TRBD1. Germline values: CDR1 SNHLY, CDR2 FYNNEI. V lost 5 bases to trimming and J lost 8 bases; unmatched junction nucleotides: 4. CDR3 length: 13 amino acids. CDR3 protein: CASSTRDRGGYTF. In DNA, the CDR3 is TGTGCCAGCAGTACCCGGGACAGGGGGGGCTACACCTTC. Based on the CDR3 plus reference TRBV2 and TRBJ1-2, the full variable domain is EPEVTQTPSHQVTQMGQEVILRCVPISNHLYFYWYRQILGQKVEFLVSFYNNEISEKSEIFDDQFSVERPDGSNFTLKIRSTKLEDSAMYFCASSTRDRGGYTFGSGTRLTVV.

This rearrangement joins TRBV2 to TRBJ2-5, with no clear D. The germline gives CDR1 SNHLY, CDR2 FYNNEI. This CDR3 has 12 residues. V was cut by 6 bases and J by 5 bases, with 10 bases left in between. This CDR3 is CASRWNRETQYF. CDR3 nucleotide sequence: TGTGCCAGCAGATGGAATAGGGAGACCCAGTACTTC.

The CDR3 reads CASSPGAYGYTF. The CDR3 bases are TGTGCCAGCAGTCCGGGGGCCTATGGCTACACCTTC. The chain employs TRBV2 and TRBJ1-2, with a possible D match to TRBD1 (6 bases). Trimming stripped 5 bases from V and 4 bases from J, with 8 bases between. CDR1 and CDR2 (germline): SNHLY, FYNNEI. This CDR3 region has 12 residues.

V is TRBV5-5 and J is TRBJ2-7; D is perhaps TRBD1 (6 bases). This CDR3 region has 13 residues. Trimming pared 4 bases from V and 9 bases from J, leaving 17 bases between. Germline V gene data show CDR1 as SGHKS and CDR2 as YYEKEE (reference sequence). DNA of the CDR3: TGTGCCAGCAGCCAGGACAGTGCCCGGGTGCAGTACTTC. This gives the protein CASSQDSARVQYF.

The rearrangement joins TRBV18 to TRBJ1-2, with 8 bases aligning to TRBD1. J was trimmed by 4 bases and V by 3 bases; bases with no gene match: 7. CDR1 and CDR2 from the germline V gene are KGHSH and LQKENI. The CDR3 runs 15 residues. CDR3 in DNA: TGTGCCAGCTCACCCTCAGGGGGCTACGGCTATGGCTACACCTTC. Protein sequence: CASSPSGGYGYGYTF.

The genes are TRBV23-1 and TRBJ2-7; no clear D. TRBV23-1 falls under the ORF class, with uncertain function. Trimming removed 5 bases at V and 0 bases at J, with 2 bases between. The CDR3 runs 11 residues. As DNA, the CDR3 is TGCGCCAGCAGTGCCTCCTACGAGCAGTACTTC. Translation gives CASSASYEQYF.

The rearrangement joins TRBV19 to TRBJ2-3; 12 bases match TRBD2. The CDR3 is made up of 18 amino acids. V shed 2 bases and J 5 bases; nucleotides not matched to a gene: 11. The germline V gene has CDR1 LNHDA and CDR2 SQIVND (reference sequence). The CDR3 here is CASSISGGLAGPGDTQYF. The CDR3 DNA sequence: TGTGCCAGTAGTATATCGGGAGGACTAGCGGGACCCGGAGATACGCAGTATTTT.

The rearrangement joins TRBV10-1 to TRBJ2-1; 12 bases match TRBD2. The germline V gene encodes CDR1 WNHNN and CDR2 SYGVQD (reference sequence). The CDR3 is 16 amino acids. Trimming took 2 bases from V and 8 from J; bases not matched to a gene: 7. The CDR3 protein is CASSETSGGQRDEQFF. The CDR3 DNA reads TGCGCCAGCAGTGAGACTAGCGGGGGGCAACGGGATGAGCAGTTCTTC.

As to this clone: Other nucleotide sequences in the sample specify the same CDR3. The rearrangement links TRBV7-2 to TRBJ2-7; TRBD2 might be the D (5 bases). Looked up from germline, CDR1 is SGHTA and CDR2 is FQGNSA. The V end was cut by 2 bases, the J end by 4 bases, with 6 bases between. The CDR3 runs to 12 residues. The CDR3 DNA is TGTGCCAGCAGCTTAAGCGGTTACGAGCAGTACTTC. It is translated as CASSLSGYEQYF.

The J gene is TRBJ1-6, the V gene TRBV6-6; possibly TRBD1 for D (6 bases). This CDR3 is 15 amino acids long. The V end lost 7 bases, the J end lost 6 bases, and 16 bases lay between the germline ends. CDR1 is MNHNY, CDR2 SVGAGI, per germline (reference sequence). In DNA form, the CDR3 reads TGTGCCAGCACCACGAGGGGGTACGGTAATTCACCCCTCCACTTT. Protein product: CASTTRGYGNSPLHF.

The chain carries TRBV10-2 and TRBJ2-5, with 11 bases matching TRBD2. Germline trimming cut 4 bases from V and 1 base from J; bases unmatched to any gene: 5. Germline CDR1 is WSHSY and CDR2 is SAAADI. The CDR3 is 16 residues long. The DNA for the CDR3 is TGCGCCAGCAGTGGACCGGGGACTAGCGGCCAAGAGACCCAGTACTTC. Protein product: CASSGPGTSGQETQYF.

The rearrangement links TRBV5-1 to TRBJ2-3; no definite D call. Germline V gives CDR1 SGHRS, CDR2 YFSETQ. CDR3 length: 14 amino acids. Trimming removed 3 bases at V and 0 bases at J, with 8 bases between. This CDR3 is CASSSATSTDTQYF. CDR3 bases: TGCGCCAGCAGCTCAGCAACTAGCACAGATACGCAGTATTTT.

The chain has TRBV6-1 and TRBJ2-7, with D possibly matching TRBD1 (5 bases). The germline CDR1 and CDR2 sequences are MNHNS and SASEGT. The CDR3 contains 12 residues. Trimming removed 5 bases at V and 5 bases at J, with 10 bases between. CDR3 coding DNA: TGTGCCAGCAGTTCCCAGGGCCACGAGCAGTACTTC. It encodes CASSSQGHEQYF.

V gene TRBV30 combines with J gene TRBJ1-1; D remains ambiguous. CDR1 GTSNPN and CDR2 SVGIG come from the germline V gene (reference sequence). CDR3 length: 14 amino acids. Trimming took off 6 bases at V and 1 base at J, with 15 bases between the two ends. The CDR3 here is CACLPLRANTEAFF. CDR3 nucleotides: TGTGCCTGCCTCCCTTTGCGGGCGAACACTGAAGCTTTCTTT. Complete variable domain (other parts from reference TRBV30 and TRBJ1-1): SQTIHQWPATLVQPVGSPLSLECTVEGTSNPNLYWYRQAAGRGLQLLFYSVGIGQISSEVPQNLSASRPQDRQFILSSKKLLLSDSGFYLCACLPLRANTEAFFGQGTRLTVV.

V is TRBV6-5 and J is TRBJ1-1; weak D call: TRBD1 (6 bases). Trimming cost V 5 bases and J 8 bases, with 12 bases left between them. Germline CDR1 reads MNHEY; CDR2 reads SVGAGI. CDR3 length: 12 amino acids. CDR3 loop: CASSIRGAEAFF. The CDR3 DNA follows: TGTGCCAGCAGTATTAGGGGGGCCGAAGCTTTCTTT.

The chain links TRBV5-1 to TRBJ2-7, with TRBD2 as a possible D gene (6 bases). The germline V gene has CDR1 SGHRS and CDR2 YFSETQ. CDR3 size: 14 residues. Between the trimmed V and J ends, which lost 0 bases and 0 bases, there was a span of 7 bases. Written as DNA, the CDR3 is TGCGCCAGCAGCTTGGGGACTAACTCCTACGAGCAGTACTTC. Its protein is CASSLGTNSYEQYF. Drawing the rest from reference TRBV5-1 and TRBJ2-7, the complete variable domain is KAGVTQTPRYLIKTRGQQVTLSCSPISGHRSVSWYQQTPGQGLQFLFEYFSETQRNKGNFPGRFSGRQFSNSRSEMNVSTLELGDSALYLCASSLGTNSYEQYFGPGTRLTVT.

This chain uses TRBV30 with TRBJ1-2; 8 nucleotides match TRBD1. Germline-derived CDR1 and CDR2 are GTSNPN and SVGIG (reference sequence). The CDR3 totals 14 residues. V lost 1 base, J lost 2 bases, and 3 bases stayed unmatched. CDR3 DNA sequence: TGTGCCTGGAGTGCAAGACAGGGGAACTATGGCTACACCTTC. Protein sequence: CAWSARQGNYGYTF.

The V gene is TRBV18, the J gene TRBJ2-7, with 7 nucleotides matching TRBD1. The V gene's germline CDR1 is KGHSH and CDR2 LQKENI. This CDR3 is built from 15 residues. Losses at the gene ends were 3 bases for V and 3 bases for J; bases not matched to a gene: 8. CDR3 DNA sequence: TGTGCCAGCTCACCCGGACAGGCTCTTCGCTACGAGCAGTACTTC. This gives the protein CASSPGQALRYEQYF. Full variable domain (remainder filled in from reference TRBV18 and TRBJ2-7): NAGVMQNPRHLVRRRGQEARLRCSPMKGHSHVYWYRQLPEEGLKFMVYLQKENIIDESGMPKERFSAEFPKEGPSILRIQQVVRGDSAAYFCASSPGQALRYEQYFGPGTRLTVT.